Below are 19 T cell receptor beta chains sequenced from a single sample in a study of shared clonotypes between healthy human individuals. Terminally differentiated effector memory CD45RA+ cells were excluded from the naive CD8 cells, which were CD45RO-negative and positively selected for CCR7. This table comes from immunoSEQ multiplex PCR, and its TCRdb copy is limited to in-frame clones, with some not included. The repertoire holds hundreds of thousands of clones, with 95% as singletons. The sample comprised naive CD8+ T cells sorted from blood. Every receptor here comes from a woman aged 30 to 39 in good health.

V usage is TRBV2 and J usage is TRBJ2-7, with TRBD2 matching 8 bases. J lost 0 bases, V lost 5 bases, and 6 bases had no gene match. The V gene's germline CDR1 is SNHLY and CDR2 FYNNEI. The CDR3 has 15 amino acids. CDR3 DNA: TGTGCCAGCAGTTGGGTGGCGGGAGGCTCCTACGAGCAGTACTTC. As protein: CASSWVAGGSYEQYF.

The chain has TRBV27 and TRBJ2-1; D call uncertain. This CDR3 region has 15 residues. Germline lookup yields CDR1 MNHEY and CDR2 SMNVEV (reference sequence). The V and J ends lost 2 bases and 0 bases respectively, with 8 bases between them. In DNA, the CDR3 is TGTGCCAGCAGTTTAGCGATTAGCTCCTACAATGAGCAGTTCTTC. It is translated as CASSLAISSYNEQFF.

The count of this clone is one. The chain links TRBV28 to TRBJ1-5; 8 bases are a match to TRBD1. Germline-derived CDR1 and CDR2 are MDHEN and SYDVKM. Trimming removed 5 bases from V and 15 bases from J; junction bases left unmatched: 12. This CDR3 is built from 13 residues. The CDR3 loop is CASSQGGDRSRHF. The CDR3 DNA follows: TGTGCCAGCAGTCAGGGGGGGGACAGGTCTAGGCATTTT.

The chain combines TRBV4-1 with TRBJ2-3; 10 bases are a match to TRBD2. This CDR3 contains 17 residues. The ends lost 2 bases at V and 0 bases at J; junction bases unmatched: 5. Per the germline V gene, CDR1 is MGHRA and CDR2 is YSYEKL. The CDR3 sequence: CASSQRTSGPSTDTQYF. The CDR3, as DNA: TGCGCCAGCAGCCAACGGACTAGCGGCCCTAGCACAGATACGCAGTATTTT.

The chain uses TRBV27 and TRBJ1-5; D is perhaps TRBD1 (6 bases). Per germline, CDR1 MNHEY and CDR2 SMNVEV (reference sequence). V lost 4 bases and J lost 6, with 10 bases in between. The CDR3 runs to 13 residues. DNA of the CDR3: TGTGCCAGCAGTTACAGGGTTGGTCAGCCCCAGCATTTT. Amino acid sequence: CASSYRVGQPQHF.

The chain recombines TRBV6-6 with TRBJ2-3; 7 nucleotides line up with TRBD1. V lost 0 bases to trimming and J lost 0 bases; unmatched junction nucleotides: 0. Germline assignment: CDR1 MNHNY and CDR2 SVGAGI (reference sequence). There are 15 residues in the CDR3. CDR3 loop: CASSYSTGSTDTQYF. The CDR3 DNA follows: TGTGCCAGCAGTTACTCGACAGGGAGCACAGATACGCAGTATTTT.

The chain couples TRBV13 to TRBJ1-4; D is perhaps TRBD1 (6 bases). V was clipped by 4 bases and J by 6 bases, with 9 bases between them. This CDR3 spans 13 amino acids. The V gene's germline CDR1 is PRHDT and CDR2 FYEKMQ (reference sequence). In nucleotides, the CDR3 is TGTGCCAGCAGCTCGACAGGTTATGAAAAACTGTTTTTT. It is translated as CASSSTGYEKLFF.

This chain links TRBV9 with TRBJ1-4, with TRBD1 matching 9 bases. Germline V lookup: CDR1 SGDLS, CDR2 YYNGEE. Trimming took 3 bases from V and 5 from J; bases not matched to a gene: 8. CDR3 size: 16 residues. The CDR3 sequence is CASSGHRDRGNEKLFF. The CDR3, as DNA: TGTGCCAGCAGCGGCCACCGAGACAGGGGGAATGAAAAACTGTTTTTT.

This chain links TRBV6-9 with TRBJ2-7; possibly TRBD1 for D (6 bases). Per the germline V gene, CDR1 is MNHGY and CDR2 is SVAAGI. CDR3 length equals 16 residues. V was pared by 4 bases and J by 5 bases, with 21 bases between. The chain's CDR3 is CASSSTSGVYINEQYF. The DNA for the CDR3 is TGTGCCAGCAGTTCCACATCAGGGGTCTACATCAACGAGCAGTACTTC.

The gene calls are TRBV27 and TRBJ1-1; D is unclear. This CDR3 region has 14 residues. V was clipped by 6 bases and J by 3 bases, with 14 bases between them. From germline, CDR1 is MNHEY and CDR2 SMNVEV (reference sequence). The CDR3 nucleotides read TGTGCCAGCAGCTCTGGGGTTTACGACACTGAAGCTTTCTTT. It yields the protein CASSSGVYDTEAFF.

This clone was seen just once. The CDR3 DNA follows: TGTGCCAGCAAGGCCCGTCCCGGACTAGCGTCGGATTCAGATACGCAGTATTTT. Amino acid sequence: CASKARPGLASDSDTQYF. The chain carries TRBV2 and TRBJ2-3, with 9 bases that match TRBD2. V trimming: 7 bases; J trimming: 4 bases; junction bases outside the gene matches: 18. In germline, CDR1 is SNHLY, CDR2 FYNNEI. The length of the CDR3 is 18 residues.

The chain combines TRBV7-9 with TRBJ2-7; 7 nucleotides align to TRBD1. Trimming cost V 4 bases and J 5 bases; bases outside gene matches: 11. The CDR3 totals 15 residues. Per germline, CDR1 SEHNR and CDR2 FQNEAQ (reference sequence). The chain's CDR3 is CASSSATGETNEQYF. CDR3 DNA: TGTGCCAGCAGCTCCGCAACAGGGGAGACTAACGAGCAGTACTTC.

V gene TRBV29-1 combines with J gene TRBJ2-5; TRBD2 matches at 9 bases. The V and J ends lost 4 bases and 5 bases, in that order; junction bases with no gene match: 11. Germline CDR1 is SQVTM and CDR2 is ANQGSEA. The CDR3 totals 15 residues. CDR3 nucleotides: TGCAGCGTTGTGGGAACCGGGACTAGCAGGGAGACCCAGTACTTC. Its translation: CSVVGTGTSRETQYF.

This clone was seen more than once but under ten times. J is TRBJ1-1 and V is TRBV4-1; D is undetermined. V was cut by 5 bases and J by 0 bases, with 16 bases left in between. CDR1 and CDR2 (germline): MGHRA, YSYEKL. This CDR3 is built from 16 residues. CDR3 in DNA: TGCGCCAGCAGCTACTCCGGAGGGCAGTTGAACACTGAAGCTTTCTTT. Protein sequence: CASSYSGGQLNTEAFF.

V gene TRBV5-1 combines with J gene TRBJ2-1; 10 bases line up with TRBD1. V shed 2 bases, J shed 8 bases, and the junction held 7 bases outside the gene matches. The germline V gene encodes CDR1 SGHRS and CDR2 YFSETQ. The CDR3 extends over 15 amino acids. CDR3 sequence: CASSLLGQGDYEQFF. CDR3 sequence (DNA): TGCGCCAGCAGCTTATTAGGACAGGGGGACTATGAGCAGTTCTTC.

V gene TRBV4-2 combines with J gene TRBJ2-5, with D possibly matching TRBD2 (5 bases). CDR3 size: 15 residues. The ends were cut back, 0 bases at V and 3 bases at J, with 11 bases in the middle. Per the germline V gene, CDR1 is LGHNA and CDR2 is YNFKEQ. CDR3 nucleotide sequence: TGTGCCAGCAGCCAAGAAGAGGCCGGGGAAGAGACCCAGTACTTC. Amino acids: CASSQEEAGEETQYF.

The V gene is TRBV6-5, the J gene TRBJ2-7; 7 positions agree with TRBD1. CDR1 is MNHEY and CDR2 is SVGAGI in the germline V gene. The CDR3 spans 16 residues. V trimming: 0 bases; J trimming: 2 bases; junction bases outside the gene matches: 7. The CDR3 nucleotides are TGTGCCAGCAGTTACTCGACCGGGACAGTCACCTACGAGCAGTACTTC. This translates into CASSYSTGTVTYEQYF.

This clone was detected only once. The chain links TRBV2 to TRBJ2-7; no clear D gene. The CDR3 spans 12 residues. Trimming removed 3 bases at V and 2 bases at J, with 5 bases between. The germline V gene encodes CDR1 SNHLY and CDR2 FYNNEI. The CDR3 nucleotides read TGTGCCAGCAGTGACAGCACCTACGAGCAGTACTTC. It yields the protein CASSDSTYEQYF.

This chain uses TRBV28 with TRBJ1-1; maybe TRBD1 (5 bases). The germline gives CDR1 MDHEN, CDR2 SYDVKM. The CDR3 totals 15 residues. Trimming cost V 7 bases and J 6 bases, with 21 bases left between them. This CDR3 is CASTYLSGGNPEAFF. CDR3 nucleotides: TGTGCCAGCACGTACCTCTCGGGGGGAAACCCTGAAGCTTTCTTT.